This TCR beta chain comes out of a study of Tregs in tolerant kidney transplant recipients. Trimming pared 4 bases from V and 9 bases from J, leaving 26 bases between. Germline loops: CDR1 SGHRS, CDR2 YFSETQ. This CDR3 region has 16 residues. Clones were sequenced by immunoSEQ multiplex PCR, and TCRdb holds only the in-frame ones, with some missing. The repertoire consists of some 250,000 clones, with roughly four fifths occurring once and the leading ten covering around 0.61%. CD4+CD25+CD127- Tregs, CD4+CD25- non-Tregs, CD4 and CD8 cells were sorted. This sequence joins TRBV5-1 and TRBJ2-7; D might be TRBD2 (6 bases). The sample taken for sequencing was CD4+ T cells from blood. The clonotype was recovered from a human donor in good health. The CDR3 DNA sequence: TGCGCCAGCAGCAATGGTCCGGGAGTTCCCGCTAGGGCGCAGTACTTC. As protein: CASSNGPGVPARAQYF.